Below, 8 T cell receptor beta chains from the same sample are listed, as sequenced in a study of long-term antiretroviral therapy in people with HIV. Runs used v3.0 of the immunoSEQ assay and were done at survey level. The protocol was immunoSEQ multiplex PCR, while the TCRdb copy is restricted to in-frame clones and leaves out a portion. The data contain some 43,000 clones, about nine tenths of them singletons. This sample comprised unsorted PBMCs, obtained 0.1 years before starting antiretroviral therapy. These receptors all come from a woman between 50 and 59 years old with HIV.

This rearrangement joins TRBV7-9 to TRBJ2-3, with TRBD1 matching 7 bases. The V and J ends lost 5 bases and 0 bases, in that order; junction bases with no gene match: 5. This CDR3 has 15 amino acids. CDR1 is SEHNR and CDR2 is FQNEAQ in the germline V gene (reference sequence). The CDR3 nucleotides read TGTGCCAGCAGCCCCCGGACAGGAAGCACAGATACGCAGTATTTT. It yields the protein CASSPRTGSTDTQYF.

The chain has TRBV5-1 and TRBJ2-7; 8 bases are a match to TRBD1. V lost 4 bases to trimming and J lost 0 bases; unmatched junction nucleotides: 9. There are 16 residues in the CDR3. Germline assignment: CDR1 SGHRS and CDR2 YFSETQ. The DNA for the CDR3 is TGCGCCAGCAGCGGGCAGGGGGCGAGTGGCTCCTACGAGCAGTACTTC. Residues: CASSGQGASGSYEQYF. Supplemented by reference TRBV5-1 and TRBJ2-7, the full variable domain reads KAGVTQTPRYLIKTRGQQVTLSCSPISGHRSVSWYQQTPGQGLQFLFEYFSETQRNKGNFPGRFSGRQFSNSRSEMNVSTLELGDSALYLCASSGQGASGSYEQYFGPGTRLTVT.

The chain uses TRBV5-6 and TRBJ2-5; tentatively, D is TRBD2 (6 bases). V lost 4 bases to trimming and J lost 9 bases, with 19 bases between them. Germline CDR1 reads SGHDT; CDR2 reads YYEEEE. The CDR3 spans 14 residues. This chain's CDR3 is CASSAGTVRGSQYF. The CDR3 region has the DNA TGTGCCAGCAGCGCCGGGACGGTTCGGGGGTCCCAGTACTTC.

The rearrangement links TRBV6-6 to TRBJ1-5; D is ambiguous. The CDR3 has 13 residues. The V gene's germline CDR1 is MNHNY and CDR2 SVGAGI (reference sequence). The V gene lost 7 bases and the J gene lost 1 base, with 8 bases spanning the gap. The CDR3 DNA is TGTGCCAGCACCTTGGGGAGCAATCAGCCCCAGCATTTT. Amino acids: CASTLGSNQPQHF.

This rearrangement joins TRBV5-1 to TRBJ2-5; 11 bases are a match to TRBD2. The CDR3 covers 16 residues. The V gene end was trimmed by 0 bases and the J gene end by 2 bases; junction bases not matched to a gene: 3. CDR1 and CDR2 from the germline V gene are SGHRS and YFSETQ. The CDR3 region has the DNA TGCGCCAGCAGCTTGGGGGGACTAGCGGAACAAGAGACCCAGTACTTC. The encoded protein is CASSLGGLAEQETQYF.

This clone was counted between two and nine times. The V and J genes are TRBV10-3 and TRBJ1-6, with 11 bases fitting TRBD1. The trim removed 6 bases at V and 9 bases at J, leaving 7 bases unmatched. Germline CDR1 and CDR2: ENHRY and SYGVKD. The length of the CDR3 is 15 residues. In nucleotides, the CDR3 is TGTGCCATCAGACCCGGGACAGGGGGAATTTCACCCCTCCACTTT. Protein: CAIRPGTGGISPLHF.

The V and J genes are TRBV5-1 and TRBJ2-3; 8 positions agree with TRBD2. J lost 2 bases, V lost 0 bases, and 5 bases had no gene match. Per the germline V gene, CDR1 is SGHRS and CDR2 is YFSETQ. The CDR3 is 16 amino acids. CDR3 region: CASSLGGGGYTDTQYF. CDR3 bases: TGCGCCAGCAGCTTGGGAGGCGGGGGGTACACAGATACGCAGTATTTT.

This chain links TRBV5-1 with TRBJ2-1, with 12 bases fitting TRBD2. J was trimmed by 2 bases and V by 0 bases; bases with no gene match: 3. The germline V gene has CDR1 SGHRS and CDR2 YFSETQ. CDR3 length: 17 amino acids. CDR3 in amino acids: CASSLVASGGAYNEQFF. CDR3 in DNA: TGCGCCAGCAGCTTGGTGGCTAGCGGGGGGGCCTACAATGAGCAGTTCTTC.